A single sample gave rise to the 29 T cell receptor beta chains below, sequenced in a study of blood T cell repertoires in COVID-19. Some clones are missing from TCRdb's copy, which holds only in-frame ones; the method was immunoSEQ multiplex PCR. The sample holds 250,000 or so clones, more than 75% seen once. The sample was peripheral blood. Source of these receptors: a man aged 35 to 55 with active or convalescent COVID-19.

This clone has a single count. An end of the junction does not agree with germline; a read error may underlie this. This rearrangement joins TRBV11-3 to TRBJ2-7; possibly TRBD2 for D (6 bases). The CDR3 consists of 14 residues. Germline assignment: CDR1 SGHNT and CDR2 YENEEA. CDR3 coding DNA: TGTGCCAGCAGCGATGAGCTAAGACTAGTGTCTCCTCTCTTC. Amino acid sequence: CASSDELRLVSPLF.

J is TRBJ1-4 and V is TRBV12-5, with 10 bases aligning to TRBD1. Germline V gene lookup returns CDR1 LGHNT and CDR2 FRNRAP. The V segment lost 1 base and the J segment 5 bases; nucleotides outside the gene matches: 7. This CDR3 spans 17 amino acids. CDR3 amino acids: CASGLEDRGVQNEKLFF. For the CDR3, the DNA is TGTGCTAGTGGTTTGGAGGACAGGGGGGTTCAGAATGAAAAACTGTTTTTT.

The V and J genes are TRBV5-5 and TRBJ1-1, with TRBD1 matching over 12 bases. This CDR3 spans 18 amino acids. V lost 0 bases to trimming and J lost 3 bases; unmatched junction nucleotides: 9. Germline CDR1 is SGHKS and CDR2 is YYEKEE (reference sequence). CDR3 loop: CASSLEGQGAQPYTEAFF. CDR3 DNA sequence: TGTGCCAGCAGCTTGGAGGGACAGGGGGCGCAACCATACACTGAAGCTTTCTTT.

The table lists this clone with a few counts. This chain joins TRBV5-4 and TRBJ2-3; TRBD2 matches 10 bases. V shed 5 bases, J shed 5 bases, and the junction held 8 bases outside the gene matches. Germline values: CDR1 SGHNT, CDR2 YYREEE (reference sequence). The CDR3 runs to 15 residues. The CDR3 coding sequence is TGTGCCAGCAGGTCTCTACAGCGGGGGGGAGATACGCAGTATTTT. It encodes CASRSLQRGGDTQYF.

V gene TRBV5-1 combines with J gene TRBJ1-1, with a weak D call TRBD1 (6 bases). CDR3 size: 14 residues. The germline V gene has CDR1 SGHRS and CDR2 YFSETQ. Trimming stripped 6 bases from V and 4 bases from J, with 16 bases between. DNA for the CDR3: TGCGCCAGCAAGCTTGAGGGGGGGAGCACTGAAGCTTTCTTT. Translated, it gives CASKLEGGSTEAFF.

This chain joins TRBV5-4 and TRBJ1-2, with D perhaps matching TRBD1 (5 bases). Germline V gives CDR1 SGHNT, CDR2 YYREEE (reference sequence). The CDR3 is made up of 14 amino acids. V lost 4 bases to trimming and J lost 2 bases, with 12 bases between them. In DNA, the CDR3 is TGTGCCAGCAGCCCGCGGGACGGGAACTATGGCTACACCTTC. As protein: CASSPRDGNYGYTF. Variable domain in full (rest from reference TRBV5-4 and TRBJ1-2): ETGVTQSPTHLIKTRGQQVTLRCSSQSGHNTVSWYQQALGQGPQFIFQYYREEENGRGNFPPRFSGLQFPNYSSELNVNALELDDSALYLCASSPRDGNYGYTFGSGTRLTVV.

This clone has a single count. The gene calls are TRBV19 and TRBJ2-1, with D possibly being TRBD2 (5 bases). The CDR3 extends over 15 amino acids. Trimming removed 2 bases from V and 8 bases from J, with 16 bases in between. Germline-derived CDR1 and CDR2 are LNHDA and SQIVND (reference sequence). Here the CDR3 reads CASSILGMGSDEQFF. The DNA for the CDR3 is TGTGCCAGTAGTATATTAGGGATGGGGAGCGATGAGCAGTTCTTC.

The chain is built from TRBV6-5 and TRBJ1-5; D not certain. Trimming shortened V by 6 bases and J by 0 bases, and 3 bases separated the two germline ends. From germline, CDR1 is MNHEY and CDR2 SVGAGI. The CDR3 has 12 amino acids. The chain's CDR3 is CASSNSNQPQHF. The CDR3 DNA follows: TGTGCCAGCAGCAATAGCAATCAGCCCCAGCATTTT.

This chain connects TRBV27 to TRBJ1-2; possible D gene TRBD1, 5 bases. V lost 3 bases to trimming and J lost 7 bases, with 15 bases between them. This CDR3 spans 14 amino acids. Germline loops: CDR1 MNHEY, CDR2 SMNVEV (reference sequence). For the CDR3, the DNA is TGTGCCAGCAGTTTGAGTCCCGGGGGAGGTGGCTACACCTTC. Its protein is CASSLSPGGGGYTF.

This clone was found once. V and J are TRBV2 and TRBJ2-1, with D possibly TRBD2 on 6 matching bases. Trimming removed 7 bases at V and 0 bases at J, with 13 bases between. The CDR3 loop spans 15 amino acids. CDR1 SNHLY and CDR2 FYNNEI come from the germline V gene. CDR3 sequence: CASNRDSSSYNEQFF. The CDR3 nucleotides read TGTGCCAGCAACCGGGACTCGAGCTCCTACAATGAGCAGTTCTTC.

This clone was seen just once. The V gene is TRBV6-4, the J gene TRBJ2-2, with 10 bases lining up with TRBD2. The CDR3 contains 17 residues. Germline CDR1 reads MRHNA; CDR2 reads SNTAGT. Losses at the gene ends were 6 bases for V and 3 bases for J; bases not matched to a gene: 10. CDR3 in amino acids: CASRARAGGPHTGELFF. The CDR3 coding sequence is TGTGCCAGCAGAGCCAGAGCGGGAGGGCCCCACACCGGGGAGCTGTTTTTT.

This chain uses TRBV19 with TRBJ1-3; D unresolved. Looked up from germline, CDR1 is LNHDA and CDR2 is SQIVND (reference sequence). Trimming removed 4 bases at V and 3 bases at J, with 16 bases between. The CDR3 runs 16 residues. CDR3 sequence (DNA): TGTGCCAGTAGTACACCCCGAGAGATACTTGGAAACACCATATATTTT. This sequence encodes CASSTPREILGNTIYF.

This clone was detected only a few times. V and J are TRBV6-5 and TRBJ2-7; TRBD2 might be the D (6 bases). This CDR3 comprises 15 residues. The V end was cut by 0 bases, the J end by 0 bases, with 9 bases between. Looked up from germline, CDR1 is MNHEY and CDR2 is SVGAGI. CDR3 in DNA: TGTGCCAGCAGTTACTCGACTAGTACCTCCTACGAGCAGTACTTC. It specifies CASSYSTSTSYEQYF.

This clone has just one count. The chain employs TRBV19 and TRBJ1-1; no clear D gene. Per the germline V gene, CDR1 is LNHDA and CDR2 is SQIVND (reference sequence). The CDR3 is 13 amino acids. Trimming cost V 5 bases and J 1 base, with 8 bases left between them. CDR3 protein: CASSAQENTEAFF. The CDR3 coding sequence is TGTGCCAGTAGTGCTCAGGAGAACACTGAAGCTTTCTTT.

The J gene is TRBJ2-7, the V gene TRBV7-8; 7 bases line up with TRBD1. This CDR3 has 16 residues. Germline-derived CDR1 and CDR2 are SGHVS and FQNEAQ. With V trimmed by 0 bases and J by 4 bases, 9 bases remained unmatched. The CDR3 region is CASSLAVGGDSYEQYF. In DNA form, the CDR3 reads TGTGCCAGCAGCTTAGCGGTAGGGGGCGATTCGTACGAGCAGTACTTC.

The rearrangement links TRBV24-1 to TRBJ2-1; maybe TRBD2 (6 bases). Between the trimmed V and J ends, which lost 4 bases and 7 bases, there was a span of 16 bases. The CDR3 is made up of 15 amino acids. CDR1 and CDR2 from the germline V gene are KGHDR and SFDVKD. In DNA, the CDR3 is TGTGCCACCAGTGACTCCCTTTGGCGGGGAAATGAGCAGTTCTTC. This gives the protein CATSDSLWRGNEQFF.

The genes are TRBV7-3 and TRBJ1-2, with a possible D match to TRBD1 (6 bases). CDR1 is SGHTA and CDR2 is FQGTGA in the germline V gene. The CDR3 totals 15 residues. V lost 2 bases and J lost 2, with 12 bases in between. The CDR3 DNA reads TGTGCCAGCAGCTTAGAAGGACAGCCGAACTATGGCTACACCTTC. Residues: CASSLEGQPNYGYTF. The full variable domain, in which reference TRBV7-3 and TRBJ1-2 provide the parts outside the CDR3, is GAGVSQTPSNKVTEKGKYVELRCDPISGHTALYWYRQSLGQGPEFLIYFQGTGAADDSGLPNDRFFAVRPEGSVSTLKIQRTERGDSAVYLCASSLEGQPNYGYTFGSGTRLTVV.

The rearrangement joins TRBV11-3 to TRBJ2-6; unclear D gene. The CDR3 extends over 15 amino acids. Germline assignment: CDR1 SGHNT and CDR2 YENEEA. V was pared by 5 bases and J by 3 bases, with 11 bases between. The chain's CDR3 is CASSLSQNGANVLTF. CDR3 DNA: TGTGCCAGCAGCCTTTCACAGAATGGGGCCAACGTCCTGACTTTC.

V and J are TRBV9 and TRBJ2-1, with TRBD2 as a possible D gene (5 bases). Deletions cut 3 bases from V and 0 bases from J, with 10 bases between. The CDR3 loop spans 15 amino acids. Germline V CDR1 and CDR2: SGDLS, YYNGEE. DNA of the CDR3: TGTGCCAGCAGCGCGGACTCGGGCTCCTACAATGAGCAGTTCTTC. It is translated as CASSADSGSYNEQFF.

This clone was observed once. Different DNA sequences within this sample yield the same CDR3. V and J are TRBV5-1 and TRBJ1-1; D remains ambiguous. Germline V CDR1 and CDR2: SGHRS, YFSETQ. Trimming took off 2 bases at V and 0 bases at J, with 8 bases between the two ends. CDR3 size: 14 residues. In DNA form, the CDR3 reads TGCGCCAGCAGCTTCCGGGATTTGAACACTGAAGCTTTCTTT. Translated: CASSFRDLNTEAFF.

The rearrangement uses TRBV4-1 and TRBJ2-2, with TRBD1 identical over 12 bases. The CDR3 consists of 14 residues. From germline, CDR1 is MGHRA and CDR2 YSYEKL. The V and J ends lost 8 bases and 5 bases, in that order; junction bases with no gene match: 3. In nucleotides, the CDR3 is TGCGCCAGCGGGGGACAGGGGGCGACCGGGGAGCTGTTTTTT. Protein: CASGGQGATGELFF.

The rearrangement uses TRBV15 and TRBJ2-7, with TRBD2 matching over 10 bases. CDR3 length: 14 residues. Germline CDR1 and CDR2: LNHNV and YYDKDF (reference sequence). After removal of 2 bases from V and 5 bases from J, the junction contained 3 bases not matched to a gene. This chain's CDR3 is CATSRTSGNHEQYF. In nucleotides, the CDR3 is TGTGCCACCAGCAGAACTAGCGGGAACCACGAGCAGTACTTC.

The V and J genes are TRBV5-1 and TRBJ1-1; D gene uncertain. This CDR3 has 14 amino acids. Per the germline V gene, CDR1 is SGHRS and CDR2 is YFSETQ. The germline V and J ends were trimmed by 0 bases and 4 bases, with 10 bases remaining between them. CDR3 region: CASSLAFPGTEAFF. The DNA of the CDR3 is TGCGCCAGCAGCTTGGCCTTTCCGGGCACTGAAGCTTTCTTT. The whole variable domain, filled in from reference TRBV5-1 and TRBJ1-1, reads KAGVTQTPRYLIKTRGQQVTLSCSPISGHRSVSWYQQTPGQGLQFLFEYFSETQRNKGNFPGRFSGRQFSNSRSEMNVSTLELGDSALYLCASSLAFPGTEAFFGQGTRLTVV.

CDR3 in amino acids: CASSSLDRSNYGYTF. For the CDR3, the DNA is TGTGCCAGCAGTTCCTTAGACAGGAGTAACTATGGCTACACCTTC. The J gene is TRBJ1-2, the V gene TRBV6-2 or TRBV6-3, with TRBD1 as a possible D gene (6 bases). The length of the CDR3 is 15 residues. The germline CDR1 and CDR2 sequences are MNHEY and SVGEGT. Trimming cost V 4 bases and J 1 base, with 13 bases left between them.

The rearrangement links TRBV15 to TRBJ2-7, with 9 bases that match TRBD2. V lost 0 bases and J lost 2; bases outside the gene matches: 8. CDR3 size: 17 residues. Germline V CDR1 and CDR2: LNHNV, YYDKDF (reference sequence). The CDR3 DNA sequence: TGTGCCACCAGCAGAGAAGCTAGCGGGATCCGAACCTACGAGCAGTACTTC. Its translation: CATSREASGIRTYEQYF.

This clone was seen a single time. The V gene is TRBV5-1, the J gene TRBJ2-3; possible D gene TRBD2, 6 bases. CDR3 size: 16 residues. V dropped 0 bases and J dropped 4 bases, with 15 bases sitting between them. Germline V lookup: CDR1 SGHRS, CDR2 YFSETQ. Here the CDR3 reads CASSLGSAGSPDTQYF. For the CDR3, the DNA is TGCGCCAGCAGCTTGGGGAGTGCGGGGTCGCCAGATACGCAGTATTTT.

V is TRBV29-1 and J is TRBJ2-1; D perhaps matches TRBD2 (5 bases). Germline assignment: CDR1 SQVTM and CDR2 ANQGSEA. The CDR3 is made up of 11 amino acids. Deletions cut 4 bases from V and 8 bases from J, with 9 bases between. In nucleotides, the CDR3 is TGCAGCGTTGTAGAGGGAGATGAGCAGTTCTTC. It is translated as CSVVEGDEQFF.

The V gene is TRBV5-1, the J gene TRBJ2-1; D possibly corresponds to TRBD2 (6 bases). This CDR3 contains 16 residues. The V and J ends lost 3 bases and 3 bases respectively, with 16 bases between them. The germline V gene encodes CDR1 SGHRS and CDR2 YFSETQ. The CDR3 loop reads CASSSPPGLDYNEQFF. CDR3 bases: TGCGCCAGCAGCTCGCCTCCGGGACTTGACTACAATGAGCAGTTCTTC.

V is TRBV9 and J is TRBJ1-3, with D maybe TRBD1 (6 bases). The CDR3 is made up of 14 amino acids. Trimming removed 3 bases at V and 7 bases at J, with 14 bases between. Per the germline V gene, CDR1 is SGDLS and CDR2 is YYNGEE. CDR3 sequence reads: CASSATGPWNTIYF. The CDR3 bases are TGTGCCAGCAGCGCGACAGGTCCTTGGAACACCATATATTTT.